This T cell receptor beta chain came from a study of blood T cell repertoires in COVID-19. Study-level information: T cells, B-cell-depleted T cells, or PBMCs provided the cDNA or gDNA that served as material.

Measured with immunoSEQ multiplex PCR; TCRdb has only the in-frame clones, and not every one. The table has approximately 160,000 clones, about four fifths seen once. The CDR3 has 16 amino acids. Germline V lookup: CDR1 MNHEY, CDR2 SVGAGI. J lost 3 bases, V lost 4 bases, and 8 bases had no gene match. The receptor was isolated from an older man who had recovered from COVID-19. The specimen was peripheral blood. The chain links TRBV6-5 to TRBJ1-5, with 8 bases lining up with TRBD1. The CDR3 is CASSSPGQENNQPQHF. The CDR3 nucleotides read TGTGCCAGCAGTTCCCCGGGACAGGAGAACAATCAGCCCCAGCATTTT.